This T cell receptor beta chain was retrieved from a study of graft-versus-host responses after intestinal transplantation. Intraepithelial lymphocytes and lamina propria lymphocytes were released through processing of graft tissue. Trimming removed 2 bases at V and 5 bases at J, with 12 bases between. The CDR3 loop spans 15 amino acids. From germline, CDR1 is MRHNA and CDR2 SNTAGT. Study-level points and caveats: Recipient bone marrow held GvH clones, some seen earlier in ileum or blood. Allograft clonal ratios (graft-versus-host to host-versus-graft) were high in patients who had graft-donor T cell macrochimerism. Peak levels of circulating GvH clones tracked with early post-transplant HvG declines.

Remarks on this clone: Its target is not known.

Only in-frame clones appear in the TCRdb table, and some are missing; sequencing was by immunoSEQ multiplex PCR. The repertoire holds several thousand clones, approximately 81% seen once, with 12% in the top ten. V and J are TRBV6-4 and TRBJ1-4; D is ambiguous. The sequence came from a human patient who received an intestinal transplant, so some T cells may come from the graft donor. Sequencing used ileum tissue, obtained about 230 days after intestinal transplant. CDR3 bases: TGTGCCAGCAGTGACGGAGACCTAATCAATGAAAAACTGTTTTTT. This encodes CASSDGDLINEKLFF.